This is a list of T cell receptor beta chains from one sample in a study of cytomegalovirus exposure and HLA in healthy donors. TCRdb's copy holds only in-frame clones and misses some; the assay was immunoSEQ multiplex PCR. The table lists around 97,000 clones, around 82% of them singletons, with over 5% in the top ten. Material for sequencing was PBMCs. The source is a man in his forties or fifties in good health and CMV-seropositive. CDR3s leave out the opening cysteine and the closing phenylalanine or tryptophan. Some rows have no size entry. The others give once, few or many, or a class for an expanded clone.

clone_size: .
j_call: TRBJ2-7
v_call: TRBV5-1
cdr3_length: 12
cdr3_aa: ASRIAGGTYEQY

clone_size: medium-sized
j_call: TRBJ1-5
v_call: TRBV7-9
cdr3_length: 11
cdr3_aa: ASSQDINQPQH

clone_size: few
j_call: TRBJ1-2
v_call: TRBV18
cdr3_length: 12
cdr3_aa: ASSPTGGNVGYT

clone_size: .
j_call: TRBJ2-5
v_call: TRBV4-1
cdr3_length: 11
cdr3_aa: ASSQDGREAQY

clone_size: .
j_call: TRBJ2-3
v_call: TRBV13
cdr3_length: 12
cdr3_aa: ASSFGVSTDTQY

clone_size: .
j_call: TRBJ2-2
v_call: TRBV2
cdr3_length: 12
cdr3_aa: ASSGQGSTGELF

clone_size: .
j_call: TRBJ2-5
v_call: TRBV7-9
cdr3_length: 11
cdr3_aa: SSTPSSDETQY

clone_size: .
j_call: TRBJ1-4
v_call: TRBV7-9
cdr3_length: 12
cdr3_aa: SSSRKSANEKLF

clone_size: .
j_call: TRBJ2-1
v_call: TRBV10-1
cdr3_length: 11
cdr3_aa: ASSVGRGNEQF

clone_size: .
j_call: TRBJ2-2
v_call: TRBV5-1
cdr3_length: 9
cdr3_aa: ASSETGELF

clone_size: .
j_call: TRBJ2-1
v_call: TRBV20-1
cdr3_length: 9
cdr3_aa: SGLAELKQF

clone_size: .
j_call: TRBJ2-1
v_call: TRBV7-9
cdr3_length: 13
cdr3_aa: SSSLIERVYNEQF

clone_size: .
j_call: TRBJ2-5
v_call: TRBV28
cdr3_length: 13
cdr3_aa: ASSFTGGVQETQY

clone_size: .
j_call: TRBJ1-2
v_call: TRBV7-3
cdr3_length: 9
cdr3_aa: ASSSGGGYT

clone_size: .
j_call: TRBJ1-3
v_call: TRBV7-9
cdr3_length: 14
cdr3_aa: ASSLQQVSAGNTIY

clone_size: .
j_call: TRBJ2-5
v_call: TRBV5-1
cdr3_length: 13
cdr3_aa: ASSLVLAQEETQY

clone_size: .
j_call: TRBJ1-4
v_call: TRBV28
cdr3_length: 13
cdr3_aa: ASSLPQGPNEKLF

clone_size: .
j_call: TRBJ2-2
v_call: TRBV7-9
cdr3_length: 10
cdr3_aa: VAAGGTGELF

clone_size: .
j_call: TRBJ1-1
v_call: TRBV6-5
cdr3_length: 13
cdr3_aa: ASSYAGPGDTEAF

clone_size: .
j_call: TRBJ1-1
v_call: TRBV5-4
cdr3_length: 12
cdr3_aa: ASSPKGQGAEAF

clone_size: .
j_call: TRBJ2-7
v_call: TRBV2
cdr3_length: 11
cdr3_aa: ASRRELDYEQY

clone_size: .
j_call: TRBJ2-5
v_call: TRBV2
cdr3_length: 11
cdr3_aa: ASSKVGGETQY

clone_size: .
j_call: TRBJ2-7
v_call: TRBV19
cdr3_length: 13
cdr3_aa: ASSIGQRGINEQY

clone_size: once
j_call: TRBJ1-1
v_call: TRBV19
cdr3_length: 13
cdr3_aa: ASSTDDRVNTEAF

clone_size: few
j_call: TRBJ2-1
v_call: TRBV15
cdr3_length: 13
cdr3_aa: ATSSDRGSYNEQF

clone_size: .
j_call: TRBJ2-3
v_call: TRBV4-2
cdr3_length: 14
cdr3_aa: ASSQDPGGRTDTQY

clone_size: .
j_call: .
v_call: TRBV19
cdr3_length: 11
cdr3_aa: ASGSGTRYEQY

clone_size: .
j_call: TRBJ2-3
v_call: TRBV11-1
cdr3_length: 12
cdr3_aa: ASSRLAGEGTQY

clone_size: .
j_call: TRBJ2-1
v_call: TRBV6-1
cdr3_length: 16
cdr3_aa: ASSELSPSGGIDLEQF

clone_size: .
j_call: TRBJ2-2
v_call: TRBV25-1
cdr3_length: 9
cdr3_aa: ASSAGRELF

clone_size: once
j_call: TRBJ2-3
v_call: TRBV28
cdr3_length: 15
cdr3_aa: ASSHSWTGGPADTQY

clone_size: .
j_call: TRBJ1-1
v_call: TRBV6-5
cdr3_length: 11
cdr3_aa: ASRLTGNTEAF

clone_size: .
j_call: TRBJ2-5
v_call: TRBV5-6
cdr3_length: 12
cdr3_aa: ASSQSGQQETQY

clone_size: .
j_call: TRBJ1-1
v_call: TRBV12-5
cdr3_length: 9
cdr3_aa: ASGPLTEAF

clone_size: once
j_call: TRBJ1-5
v_call: TRBV28
cdr3_length: 12
cdr3_aa: ASSLLQGLQPQH

clone_size: .
j_call: TRBJ1-2
v_call: TRBV19
cdr3_length: 11
cdr3_aa: ATSLTENYGYT

clone_size: .
j_call: TRBJ2-7
v_call: TRBV28
cdr3_length: 13
cdr3_aa: ASIAQLAGAYEQY

clone_size: .
j_call: TRBJ1-1
v_call: TRBV27
cdr3_length: 13
cdr3_aa: ASLRGAGGNTEAF

clone_size: .
j_call: TRBJ2-3
v_call: TRBV2
cdr3_length: 17
cdr3_aa: ASSEATSRIAASTDTQY

clone_size: .
j_call: TRBJ1-3
v_call: TRBV2
cdr3_length: 10
cdr3_aa: ASSGAGNTIY

clone_size: .
j_call: TRBJ2-7
v_call: TRBV30
cdr3_length: 9
cdr3_aa: AWGVGAGQY

clone_size: .
j_call: TRBJ1-1
v_call: TRBV7-9
cdr3_length: 12
cdr3_aa: ASSLAQGNTEAF

clone_size: .
j_call: TRBJ1-5
v_call: TRBV19
cdr3_length: 13
cdr3_aa: ASNEQGNSNQPQH

clone_size: .
j_call: TRBJ2-1
v_call: TRBV28
cdr3_length: 12
cdr3_aa: ASSTGAFYNEQF

clone_size: few
j_call: TRBJ1-1
v_call: TRBV6-4
cdr3_length: 11
cdr3_aa: ASSDGAGTEAF

clone_size: .
j_call: TRBJ2-2
v_call: TRBV5-1
cdr3_length: 13
cdr3_aa: ASRGAGVNTGELF

clone_size: few
j_call: TRBJ2-2
v_call: TRBV5-4
cdr3_length: 12
cdr3_aa: ASSSAGGDRELF

clone_size: .
j_call: TRBJ2-5
v_call: TRBV7-9
cdr3_length: 12
cdr3_aa: ASSSTSGQETQY

clone_size: .
j_call: TRBJ2-7
v_call: TRBV9
cdr3_length: 13
cdr3_aa: ASSAHVRGSYEQY

clone_size: few
j_call: TRBJ1-2
v_call: TRBV30
cdr3_length: 13
cdr3_aa: AWSEGGHGNGGYT

clone_size: .
j_call: TRBJ2-2
v_call: TRBV7-3
cdr3_length: 12
cdr3_aa: ASSSGPNTGELF

clone_size: .
j_call: TRBJ1-1
v_call: TRBV29-1
cdr3_length: 11
cdr3_aa: SVESYRGTEAF

clone_size: .
j_call: TRBJ1-1
v_call: TRBV11-2
cdr3_length: 13
cdr3_aa: ASSVQGIKDTEAF

clone_size: .
j_call: .
v_call: TRBV28
cdr3_length: 15
cdr3_aa: ASSLWGPGLAQYEQY

clone_size: .
j_call: TRBJ2-1
v_call: TRBV19
cdr3_length: 13
cdr3_aa: ASSIPGQSYNEQF

clone_size: .
j_call: TRBJ1-6
v_call: TRBV9
cdr3_length: 13
cdr3_aa: ASSEEGFRNSPLH

clone_size: .
j_call: TRBJ2-1
v_call: TRBV6-1
cdr3_length: 13
cdr3_aa: ASSGPSGRFNEQF

clone_size: .
j_call: TRBJ1-2
v_call: TRBV7-9
cdr3_length: 11
cdr3_aa: ASSGTSNYGYT

clone_size: .
j_call: TRBJ2-2
v_call: TRBV11-2
cdr3_length: 17
cdr3_aa: ASSSIGGGKGFSTGELF